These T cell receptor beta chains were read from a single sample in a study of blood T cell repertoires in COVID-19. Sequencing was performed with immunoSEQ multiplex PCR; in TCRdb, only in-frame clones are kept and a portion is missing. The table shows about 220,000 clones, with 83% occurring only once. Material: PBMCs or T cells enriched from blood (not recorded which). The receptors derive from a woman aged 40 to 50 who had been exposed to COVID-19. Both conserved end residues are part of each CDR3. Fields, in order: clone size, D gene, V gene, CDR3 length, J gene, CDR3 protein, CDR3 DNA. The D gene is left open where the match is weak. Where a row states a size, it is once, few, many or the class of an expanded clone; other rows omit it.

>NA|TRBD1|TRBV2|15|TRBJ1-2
CASSATGTGNTGYTF
TGTGCCAGCAGTGCAACCGGGACAGGGAATACAGGCTACACCTTC
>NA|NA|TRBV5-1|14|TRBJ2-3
CASSLAPPTDTQYF
TGCGCCAGCAGCTTAGCCCCACCGACAGATACGCAGTATTTT
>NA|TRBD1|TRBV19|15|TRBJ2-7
CASSYDRGLSYEQYF
TGTGCCAGTAGCTACGACAGGGGCTTATCCTACGAGCAGTACTTC
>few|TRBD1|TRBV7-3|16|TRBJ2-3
CASSNRQGVPADTQYF
TGTGCCAGCAGCAACAGACAGGGGGTCCCAGCCGATACGCAGTATTTT
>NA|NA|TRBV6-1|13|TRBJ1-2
CASSDSTLYGYTF
TGTGCCAGCAGTGATTCCACCCTATATGGCTACACCTTC
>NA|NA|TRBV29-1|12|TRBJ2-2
CSVLSTAGELFF
TGCAGCGTTCTTAGTACGGCCGGGGAGCTGTTTTTT
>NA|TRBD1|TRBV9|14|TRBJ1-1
CASSGQGDNTEAFF
TGTGCCAGCAGCGGTCAGGGGGATAACACTGAAGCTTTCTTT
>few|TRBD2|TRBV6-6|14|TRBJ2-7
CASSYSGTTYEQYF
TGTGCCAGCAGTTACTCCGGGACTACTTACGAGCAGTACTTC
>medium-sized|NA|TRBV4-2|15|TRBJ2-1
CASSQGESSYNEQFF
TGTGCCAGCAGCCAGGGCGAGAGCTCCTACAATGAGCAGTTCTTC
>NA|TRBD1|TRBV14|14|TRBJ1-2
CASSQLSAGGGYTF
TGTGCCAGCAGCCAATTATCCGCAGGGGGAGGCTACACCTTC
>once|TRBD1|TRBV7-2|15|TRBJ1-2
CASTLYQGAGYGYTF
TGTGCCAGCACCCTTTACCAGGGGGCAGGCTATGGCTACACCTTC
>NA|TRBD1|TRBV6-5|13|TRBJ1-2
CASLSPGQGGYTF
TGTGCCAGCCTTTCCCCGGGACAGGGCGGCTACACCTTC
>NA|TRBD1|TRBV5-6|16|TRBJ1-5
CASSSGTASSNQPQHF
TGTGCCAGCAGCTCAGGGACAGCCAGTAGCAATCAGCCCCAGCATTTT
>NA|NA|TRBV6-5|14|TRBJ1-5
CASSYSTGSQPQHF
TGTGCCAGCAGTTACTCGACTGGGAGTCAGCCCCAGCATTTT
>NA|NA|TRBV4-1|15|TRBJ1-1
CASSQALQTNTEAFF
TGCGCCAGCAGCCAGGCCTTACAGACGAACACTGAAGCTTTCTTT
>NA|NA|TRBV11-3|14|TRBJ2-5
CASSLGPGMETQYF
TGTGCCAGCAGCTTAGGCCCGGGGATGGAGACCCAGTACTTC
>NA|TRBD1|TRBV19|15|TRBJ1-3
CATGGLGSSGNTIYF
TGTGCCACAGGGGGACTCGGGAGCTCTGGAAACACCATATATTTT
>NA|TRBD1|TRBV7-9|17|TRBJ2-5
CASSFGQGSGTQETQYF
TGTGCCAGCAGCTTCGGACAGGGGAGCGGAACCCAAGAGACCCAGTACTTC
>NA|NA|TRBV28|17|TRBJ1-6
CASRGRGKSSYNSPLHF
TGTGCCAGCAGGGGGCGCGGGAAAAGCTCCTATAATTCACCCCTCCACTTT
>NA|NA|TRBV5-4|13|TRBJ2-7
CASSIYGAYEQYF
TGTGCCAGCAGCATATATGGAGCCTACGAGCAGTACTTC
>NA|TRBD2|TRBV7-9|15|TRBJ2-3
CASSPVGGEGHTQYF
TGTGCCAGCAGCCCCGTGGGCGGGGAGGGCCATACGCAGTATTTT
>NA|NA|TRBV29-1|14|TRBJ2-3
CSVPGTRVVDTQYF
TGCAGCGTCCCCGGGACTCGGGTCGTGGATACGCAGTATTTT
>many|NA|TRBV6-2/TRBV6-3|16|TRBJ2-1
CASSYVWAGQPNEQFF
TGTGCCAGCAGTTACGTTTGGGCGGGGCAACCTAATGAGCAGTTCTTC
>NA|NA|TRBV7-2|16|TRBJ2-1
CASSATLGEAPNEQFF
TGTGCCAGCAGCGCGACTCTCGGGGAGGCCCCAAATGAGCAGTTCTTC
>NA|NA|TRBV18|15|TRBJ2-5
CASSPLGGGRETQYF
TGTGCCAGCTCACCACTGGGCGGGGGCCGGGAGACCCAGTACTTC
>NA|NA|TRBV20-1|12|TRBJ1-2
CSASDANYGYTF
TGCAGTGCGAGTGACGCGAACTATGGCTACACCTTC
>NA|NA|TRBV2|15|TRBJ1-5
CASSVSGFGNQPQHF
TGTGCCAGCAGTGTTTCAGGGTTTGGCAATCAGCCCCAGCATTTT
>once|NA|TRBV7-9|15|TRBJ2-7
CASSFGEVRSYEQYF
TGTGCCAGCAGCTTTGGAGAAGTCAGATCCTACGAGCAGTACTTC
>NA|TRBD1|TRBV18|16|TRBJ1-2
CASSPGQGLANYGYTF
TGTGCCAGCTCTCCCGGACAGGGGCTAGCTAACTATGGCTACACCTTC
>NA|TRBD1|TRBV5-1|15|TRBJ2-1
CASSSGQGVYNEQFF
TGCGCCAGCAGCTCGGGACAGGGGGTCTACAATGAGCAGTTCTTC
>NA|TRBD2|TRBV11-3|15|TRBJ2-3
CASSLDWSGVDTQYF
TGTGCCAGCAGCTTAGATTGGAGCGGGGTGGATACGCAGTATTTT
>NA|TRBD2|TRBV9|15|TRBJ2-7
CASSVGGGNSYEQYF
TGTGCCAGCAGCGTAGGGGGGGGTAACTCCTACGAGCAGTACTTC
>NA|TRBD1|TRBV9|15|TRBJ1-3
CASSAQGTAGNTIYF
TGTGCCAGCAGCGCACAGGGGACCGCTGGAAACACCATATATTTT
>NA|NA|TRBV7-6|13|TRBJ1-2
CASSTTDQGGYTF
TGTGCCAGCAGCACGACGGACCAGGGTGGCTACACCTTC
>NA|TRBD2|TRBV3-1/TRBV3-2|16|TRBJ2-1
CASSPSGTSGYNEQFF
TGTGCCAGCAGCCCTTCCGGGACTAGCGGGTACAATGAGCAGTTCTTC
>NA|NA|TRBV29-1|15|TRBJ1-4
CSVEGGTGTGEKLFF
TGCAGCGTTGAAGGAGGAACAGGGACGGGAGAAAAACTGTTTTTT
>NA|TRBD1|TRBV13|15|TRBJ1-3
CASSSDRETGNTIYF
TGTGCCAGCAGCTCGGACAGGGAAACGGGAAACACCATATATTTT
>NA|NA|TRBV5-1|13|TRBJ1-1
CASSSQDNTEAFF
TGCGCCAGCAGCTCACAGGATAACACTGAAGCTTTCTTT
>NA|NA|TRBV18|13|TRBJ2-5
CASSPYREETQYF
TGTGCCAGCTCACCGTACAGGGAGGAGACCCAGTACTTC
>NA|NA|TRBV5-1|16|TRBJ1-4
CASSFDPDSLAEKLFF
TGCGCCAGCAGTTTTGACCCAGACTCCTTGGCGGAAAAACTGTTTTTT
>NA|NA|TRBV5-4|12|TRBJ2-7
CASSRVGYEQYF
TGTGCCAGCAGCCGGGTGGGCTACGAGCAGTACTTC
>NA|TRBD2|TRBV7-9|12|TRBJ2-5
CASSALALDQYF
TGTGCCAGCAGCGCACTAGCGTTGGACCAGTACTTC
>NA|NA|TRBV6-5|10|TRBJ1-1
CASRARVPFF
TGTGCCAGCAGAGCCCGGGTACCTTTCTTT
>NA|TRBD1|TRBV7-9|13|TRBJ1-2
CASSPPEGARYTF
TGTGCCAGCAGCCCCCCAGAGGGGGCGCGCTACACCTTC
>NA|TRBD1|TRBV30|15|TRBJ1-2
CAWSRIQPGQGGYTF
TGTGCCTGGAGTCGGATCCAACCGGGACAGGGTGGCTACACCTTC
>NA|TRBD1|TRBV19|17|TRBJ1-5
CASSIGPGGYGNQPQHF
TGTGCCAGTAGTATTGGGCCAGGGGGCTATGGCAATCAGCCCCAGCATTTT
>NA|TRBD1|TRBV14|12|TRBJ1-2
CASSRTGLGYTF
TGTGCCAGCAGCCGGACAGGGCTCGGCTACACCTTC
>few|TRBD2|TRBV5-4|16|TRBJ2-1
CASRRGRGDGYNEQFF
TGTGCCAGCAGGAGAGGGCGGGGGGACGGATACAATGAGCAGTTCTTC
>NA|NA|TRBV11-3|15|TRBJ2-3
CASSKDSGSTDTQYF
TGTGCCAGCAGTAAGGACTCCGGGAGCACAGATACGCAGTATTTT
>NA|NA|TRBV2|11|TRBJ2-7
CASSDNYEQYF
TGTGCCAGCAGCGACAATTACGAGCAGTACTTC
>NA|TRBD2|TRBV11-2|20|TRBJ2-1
CASSLEETSGPISSYNEQFF
TGTGCCAGCAGCTTAGAGGAGACTAGCGGACCTATTAGCTCCTACAATGAGCAGTTCTTC
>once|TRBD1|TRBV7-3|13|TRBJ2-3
CASSPRQGLGQYF
TGTGCCAGCAGCCCCAGACAGGGGTTGGGGCAGTATTTT
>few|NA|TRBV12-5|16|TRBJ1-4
CASGPPRGGNNEKLFF
TGTGCTAGTGGTCCACCCCGGGGGGGGAATAATGAAAAACTGTTTTTT
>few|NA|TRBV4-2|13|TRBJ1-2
CASSPAGEGGYTF
TGTGCCAGCAGCCCCGCCGGGGAGGGTGGCTACACCTTC
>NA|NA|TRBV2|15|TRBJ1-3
CASSFSSGTGNTIYF
TGTGCCAGTTCCTTCAGTTCGGGAACTGGAAACACCATATATTTT
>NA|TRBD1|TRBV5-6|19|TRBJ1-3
CASSLLWDRGLYSGNTIYF
TGTGCCAGCAGCTTGTTGTGGGACAGGGGGCTTTACTCTGGAAACACCATATATTTT
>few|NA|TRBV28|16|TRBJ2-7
CASSGRGRGPSYEQYF
TGTGCCAGCAGTGGCAGGGGCCGAGGACCTTCCTACGAGCAGTACTTC
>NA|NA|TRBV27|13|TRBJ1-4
CASRAGAGKKLFF
TGTGCCAGCAGGGCGGGGGCAGGGAAAAAACTGTTTTTT
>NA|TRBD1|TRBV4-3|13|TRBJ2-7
CASKGAPSYEQYF
TGCGCCAGCAAGGGGGCCCCTTCCTACGAGCAGTACTTC